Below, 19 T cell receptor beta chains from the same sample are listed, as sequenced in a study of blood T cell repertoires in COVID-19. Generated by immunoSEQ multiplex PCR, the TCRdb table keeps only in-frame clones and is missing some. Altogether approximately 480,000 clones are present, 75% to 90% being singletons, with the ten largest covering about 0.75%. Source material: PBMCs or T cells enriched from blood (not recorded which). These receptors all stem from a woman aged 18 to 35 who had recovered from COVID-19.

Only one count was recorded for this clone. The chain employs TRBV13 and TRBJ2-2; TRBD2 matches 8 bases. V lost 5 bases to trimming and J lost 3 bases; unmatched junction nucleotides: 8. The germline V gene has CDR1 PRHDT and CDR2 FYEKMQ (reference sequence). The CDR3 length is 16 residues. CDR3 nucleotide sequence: TGTGCCAGCAGCCTCTCCCGGGGGGGATACACCGGGGAGCTGTTTTTT. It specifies CASSLSRGGYTGELFF. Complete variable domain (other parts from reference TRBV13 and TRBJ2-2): AAGVIQSPRHLIKEKRETATLKCYPIPRHDTVYWYQQGPGQDPQFLISFYEKMQSDKGSIPDRFSAQQFSDYHSELNMSSLELGDSALYFCASSLSRGGYTGELFFGEGSRLTVL.

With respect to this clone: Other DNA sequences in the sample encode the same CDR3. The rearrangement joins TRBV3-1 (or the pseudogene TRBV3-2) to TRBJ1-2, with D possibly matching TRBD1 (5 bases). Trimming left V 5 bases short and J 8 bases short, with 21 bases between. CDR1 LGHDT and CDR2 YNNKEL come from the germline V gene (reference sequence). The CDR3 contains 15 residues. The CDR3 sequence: CASSSSNRNLRGYTF. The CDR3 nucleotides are TGTGCCAGCAGCTCTTCGAACAGGAACCTCCGGGGCTACACCTTC.

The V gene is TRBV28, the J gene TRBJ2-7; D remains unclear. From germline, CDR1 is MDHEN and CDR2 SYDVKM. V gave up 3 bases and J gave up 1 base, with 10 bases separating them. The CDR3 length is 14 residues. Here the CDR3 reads CASSLGRISYEQYF. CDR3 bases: TGTGCCAGCAGTTTGGGCAGGATATCCTACGAGCAGTACTTC.

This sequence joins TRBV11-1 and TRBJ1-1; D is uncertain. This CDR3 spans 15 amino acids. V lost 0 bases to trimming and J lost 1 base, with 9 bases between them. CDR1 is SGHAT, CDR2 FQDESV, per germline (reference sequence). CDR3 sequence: CASSLAYAGNTEAFF. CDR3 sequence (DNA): TGTGCCAGCAGCTTAGCGTACGCGGGGAACACTGAAGCTTTCTTT.

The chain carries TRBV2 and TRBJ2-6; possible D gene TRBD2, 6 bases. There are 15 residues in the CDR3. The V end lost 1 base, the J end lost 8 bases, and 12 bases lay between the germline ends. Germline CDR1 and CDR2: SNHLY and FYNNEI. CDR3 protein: CASSEGWRGTNVLTF. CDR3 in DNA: TGTGCCAGCAGTGAAGGTTGGAGGGGAACCAACGTCCTGACTTTC.

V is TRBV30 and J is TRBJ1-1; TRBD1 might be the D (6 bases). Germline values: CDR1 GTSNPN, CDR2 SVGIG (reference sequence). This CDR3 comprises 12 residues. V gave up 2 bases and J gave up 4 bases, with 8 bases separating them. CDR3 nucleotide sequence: TGTGCCTGGAGTCTAGGGGGCACTGAAGCTTTCTTT. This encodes CAWSLGGTEAFF. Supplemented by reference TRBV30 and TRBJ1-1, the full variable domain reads SQTIHQWPATLVQPVGSPLSLECTVEGTSNPNLYWYRQAAGRGLQLLFYSVGIGQISSEVPQNLSASRPQDRQFILSSKKLLLSDSGFYLCAWSLGGTEAFFGQGTRLTVV.

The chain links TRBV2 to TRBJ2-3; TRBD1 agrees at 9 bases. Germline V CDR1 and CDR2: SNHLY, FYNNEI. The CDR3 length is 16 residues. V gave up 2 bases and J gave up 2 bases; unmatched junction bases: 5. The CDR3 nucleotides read TGTGCCAGCAGTGAAAGGCGGACAGGGGCCACAGATACGCAGTATTTT. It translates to CASSERRTGATDTQYF.

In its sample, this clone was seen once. The CDR3 DNA is TGTGCCAGCAGTGAATCAGAGGTTGGCTCGAAAGAGCAGTACTTC. As protein: CASSESEVGSKEQYF. V usage is TRBV25-1 and J usage is TRBJ2-7; D gene uncertain. The CDR3 runs 15 residues. The V end lost 1 base, the J end lost 7 bases, and 17 bases lay between the germline ends. Looked up from germline, CDR1 is MGHDK and CDR2 is SYGVNS.

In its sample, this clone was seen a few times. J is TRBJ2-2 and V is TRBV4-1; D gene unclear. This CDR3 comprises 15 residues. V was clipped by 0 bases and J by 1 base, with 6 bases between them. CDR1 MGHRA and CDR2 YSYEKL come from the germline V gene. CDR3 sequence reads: CASSQDPVNTGELFF. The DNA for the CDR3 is TGCGCCAGCAGCCAAGACCCAGTGAACACCGGGGAGCTGTTTTTT.

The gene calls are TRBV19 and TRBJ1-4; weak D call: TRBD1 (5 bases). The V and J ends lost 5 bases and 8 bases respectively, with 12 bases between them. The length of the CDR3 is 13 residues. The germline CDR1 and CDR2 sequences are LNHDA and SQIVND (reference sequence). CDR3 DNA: TGTGCCAGTAGTCGGCAGGGTATGGAAAAACTGTTTTTT. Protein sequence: CASSRQGMEKLFF.

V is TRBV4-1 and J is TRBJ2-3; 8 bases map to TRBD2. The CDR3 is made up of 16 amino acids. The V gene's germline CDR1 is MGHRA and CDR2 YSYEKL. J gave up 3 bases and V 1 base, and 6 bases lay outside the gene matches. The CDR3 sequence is CASSQGSGGRTDTQYF. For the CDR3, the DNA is TGCGCCAGCAGCCAAGGGAGCGGGGGTAGAACAGATACGCAGTATTTT.

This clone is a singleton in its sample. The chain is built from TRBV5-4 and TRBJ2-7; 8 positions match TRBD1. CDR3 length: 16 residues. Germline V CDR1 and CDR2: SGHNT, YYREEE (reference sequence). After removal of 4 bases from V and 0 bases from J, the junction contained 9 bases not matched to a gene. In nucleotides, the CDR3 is TGTGCCAGCAGCCCCCCCGGGACAGGCGACTCCTACGAGCAGTACTTC. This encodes CASSPPGTGDSYEQYF.

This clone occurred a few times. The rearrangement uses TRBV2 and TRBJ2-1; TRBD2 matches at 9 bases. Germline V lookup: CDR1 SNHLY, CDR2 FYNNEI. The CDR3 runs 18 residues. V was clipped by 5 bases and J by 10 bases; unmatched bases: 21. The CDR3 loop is CASSKTSGLADPPGEQFF. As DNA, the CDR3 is TGTGCCAGCAGTAAAACTAGCGGGCTAGCGGATCCCCCCGGCGAGCAGTTCTTC.

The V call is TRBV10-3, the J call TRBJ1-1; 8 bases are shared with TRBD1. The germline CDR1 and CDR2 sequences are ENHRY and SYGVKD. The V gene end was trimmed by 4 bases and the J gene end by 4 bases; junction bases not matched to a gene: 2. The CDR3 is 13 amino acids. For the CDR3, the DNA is TGTGCCATCAGTGGAGGACAGGGCACTGAAGCTTTCTTT. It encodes CAISGGQGTEAFF.

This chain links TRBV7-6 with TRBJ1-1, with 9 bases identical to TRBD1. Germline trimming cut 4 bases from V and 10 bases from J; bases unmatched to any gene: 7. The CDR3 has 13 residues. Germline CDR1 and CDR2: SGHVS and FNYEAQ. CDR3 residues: CASSSGQGTRAFF. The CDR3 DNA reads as TGTGCCAGCAGCTCTGGACAGGGGACGAGAGCTTTCTTT.

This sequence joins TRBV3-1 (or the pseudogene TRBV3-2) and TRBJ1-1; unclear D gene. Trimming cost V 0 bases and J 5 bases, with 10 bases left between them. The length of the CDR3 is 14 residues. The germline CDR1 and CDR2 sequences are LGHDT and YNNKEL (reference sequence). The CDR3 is CASSQEAQETEAFF. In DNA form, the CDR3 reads TGTGCCAGCAGCCAAGAGGCCCAAGAAACTGAAGCTTTCTTT.

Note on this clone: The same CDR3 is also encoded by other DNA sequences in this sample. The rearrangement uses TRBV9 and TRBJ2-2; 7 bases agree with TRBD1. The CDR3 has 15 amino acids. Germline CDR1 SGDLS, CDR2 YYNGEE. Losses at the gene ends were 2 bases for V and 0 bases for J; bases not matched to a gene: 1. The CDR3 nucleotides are TGTGCCAGCAGCGTCGGACAGGCGAACACCGGGGAGCTGTTTTTT. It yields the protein CASSVGQANTGELFF.

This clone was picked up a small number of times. CDR3 amino acids: CASSHNREKLFF. The CDR3 nucleotides are TGTGCCAGCAGCCACAACAGGGAGAAACTGTTTTTT. This rearrangement joins TRBV4-2 to TRBJ1-4; weak D call: TRBD1 (6 bases). Germline V gene data show CDR1 as LGHNA and CDR2 as YNFKEQ. The CDR3 sequence is 12 residues long. With 3 bases removed from V and 11 bases from J, the gap between germline ends came to 10 bases.

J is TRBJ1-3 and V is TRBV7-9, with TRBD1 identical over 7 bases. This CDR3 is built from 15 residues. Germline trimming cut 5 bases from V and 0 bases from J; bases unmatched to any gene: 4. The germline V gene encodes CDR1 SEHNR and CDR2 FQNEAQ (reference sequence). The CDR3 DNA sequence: TGTGCCAGCAGCCCGGACAGGAGCTCTGGAAACACCATATATTTT. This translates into CASSPDRSSGNTIYF.